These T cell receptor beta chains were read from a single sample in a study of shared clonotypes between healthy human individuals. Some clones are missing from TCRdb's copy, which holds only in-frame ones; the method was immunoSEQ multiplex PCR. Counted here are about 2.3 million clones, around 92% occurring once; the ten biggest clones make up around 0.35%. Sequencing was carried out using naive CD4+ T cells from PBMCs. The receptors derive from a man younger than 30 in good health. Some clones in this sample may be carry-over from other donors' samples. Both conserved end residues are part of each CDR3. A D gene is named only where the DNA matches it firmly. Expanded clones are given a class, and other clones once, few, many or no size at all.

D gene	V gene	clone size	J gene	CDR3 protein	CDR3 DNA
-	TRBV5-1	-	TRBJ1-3	CASSIPISSGNTIYF	TGCGCCAGCAGCATTCCGATCAGCTCTGGAAACACCATATATTTT
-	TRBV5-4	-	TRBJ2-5	CASSFKETQYF	TGTGCCAGCAGTTTTAAAGAGACCCAGTACTTC
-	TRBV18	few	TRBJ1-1	CASSPGGEAFF	TGTGCCAGCTCACCTGGGGGTGAAGCTTTCTTT
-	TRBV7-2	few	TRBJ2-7	CASSRSYEQYF	TGTGCCAGCAGCCGGTCCTACGAGCAGTACTTC
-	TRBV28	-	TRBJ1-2	CASSLARVVGYTF	TGTGCCAGCAGTTTAGCCAGGGTTGTTGGCTACACCTTC
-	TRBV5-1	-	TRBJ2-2	CASSQTTNTGELFF	TGCGCCAGCAGCCAGACTACCAACACCGGGGAGCTGTTTTTT
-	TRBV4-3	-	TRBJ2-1	CASSLEGSSYNEQFF	TGCGCCAGCAGCCTCGAGGGGAGCTCCTACAATGAGCAGTTCTTC
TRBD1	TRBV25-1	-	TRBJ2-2	CASGNRGPAGELFF	TGTGCCAGCGGAAACAGGGGGCCGGCCGGGGAGCTGTTTTTT
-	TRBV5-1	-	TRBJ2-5	CASSLQVSGETQYF	TGCGCCAGCAGCCTACAGGTTTCGGGGGAGACCCAGTACTTC
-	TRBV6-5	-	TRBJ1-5	CASSYVWDQPQHF	TGTGCCAGCAGTTACGTATGGGATCAGCCCCAGCATTTT
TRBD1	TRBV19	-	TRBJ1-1	CASSTNRGRNTEAFF	TGTGCCAGTAGTACAAACAGGGGGCGCAACACTGAAGCTTTCTTT
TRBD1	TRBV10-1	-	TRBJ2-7	CASSDQQGLVYEQYF	TGCGCCAGCAGTGATCAACAGGGGCTGGTATACGAGCAGTACTTC
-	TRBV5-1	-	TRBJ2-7	CASSPLGQTYEQYF	TGCGCCAGCAGCCCCCTAGGGCAGACCTACGAGCAGTACTTC
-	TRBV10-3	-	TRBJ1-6	CAISDGGNNSPLHF	TGTGCCATCAGTGACGGGGGGAATAATTCACCCCTCCACTTT
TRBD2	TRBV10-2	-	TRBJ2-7	CASSERGGSYEQYF	TGCGCCAGCAGTGAGAGGGGAGGGAGCTACGAGCAGTACTTC
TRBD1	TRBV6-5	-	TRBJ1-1	CASTGGTEAFF	TGTGCCAGCACAGGGGGCACTGAAGCTTTCTTT
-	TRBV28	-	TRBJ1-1	CASSLGNTEAFF	TGTGCCAGCAGTCTGGGCAACACTGAAGCTTTCTTT
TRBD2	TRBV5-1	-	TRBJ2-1	CASRPLGLADGNEQFF	TGCGCCAGCAGACCTCTGGGACTAGCGGACGGGAATGAGCAGTTCTTC
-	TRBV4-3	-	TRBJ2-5	CASSQVGTPKGETQYF	TGCGCCAGCAGCCAAGTCGGGACCCCTAAGGGGGAGACCCAGTACTTC
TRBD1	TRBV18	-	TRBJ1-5	CASSPSTGVGQPQHF	TGTGCCAGCTCACCCTCGACAGGGGTGGGTCAGCCCCAGCATTTT
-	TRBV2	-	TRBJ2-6	CASSDLAPGANVLTF	TGTGCCAGCAGTGATTTGGCCCCTGGGGCCAACGTCCTGACTTTC
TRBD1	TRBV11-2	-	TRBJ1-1	CASSRSTGGTEAFF	TGTGCCAGCAGCCGTTCGACAGGGGGGACTGAAGCTTTCTTT
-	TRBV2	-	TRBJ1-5	CASRGDRSPNQPQHF	TGTGCCAGCCGTGGCGACAGGTCTCCTAATCAGCCCCAGCATTTT
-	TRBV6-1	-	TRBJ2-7	CASHRDIISYEQYF	TGTGCCAGCCACCGGGACATTATCTCCTACGAGCAGTACTTC
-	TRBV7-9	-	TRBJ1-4	CASSSRQMTNEKLFF	TGTGCCAGCAGCTCTCGACAGATGACTAATGAAAAACTGTTTTTT
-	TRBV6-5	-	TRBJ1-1	CASSRGPTGTTEAFF	TGTGCCAGCAGTCGCGGCCCCACAGGGACCACTGAAGCTTTCTTT
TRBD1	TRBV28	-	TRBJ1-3	CASSLWSRDRGGNTIYF	TGTGCCAGCAGTTTATGGAGTCGGGACAGGGGTGGAAACACCATATATTTT
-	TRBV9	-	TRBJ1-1	CASKGQNTEAFF	TGTGCCAGCAAGGGCCAGAACACTGAAGCTTTCTTT
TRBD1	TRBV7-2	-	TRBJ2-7	CASSKDGQGYEQYF	TGTGCCAGCAGCAAAGATGGACAGGGCTACGAGCAGTACTTC
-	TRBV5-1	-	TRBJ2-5	CASSLGAGETQYF	TGCGCCAGCAGCTTGGGTGCGGGGGAGACCCAGTACTTC
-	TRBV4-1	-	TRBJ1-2	CASSQDFTANGYTF	TGCGCCAGCAGCCAAGATTTTACAGCCAATGGCTACACCTTC
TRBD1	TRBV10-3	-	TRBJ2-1	CAISERQGDNEQFF	TGTGCCATCAGTGAGCGACAGGGGGACAATGAGCAGTTCTTC
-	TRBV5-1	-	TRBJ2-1	CASRAVGGASVHEQFF	TGCGCCAGCCGCGCTGTTGGGGGAGCGTCCGTACATGAGCAGTTCTTC
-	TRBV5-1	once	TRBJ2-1	CASSLGWGNEQFF	TGCGCCAGCAGCTTGGGATGGGGGAATGAGCAGTTCTTC
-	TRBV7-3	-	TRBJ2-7	CASSLSQGYEQYF	TGTGCCAGCAGCTTAAGTCAGGGCTACGAGCAGTACTTC
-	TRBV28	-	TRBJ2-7	CASSLKPSTYEQYF	TGTGCCAGCAGTTTAAAACCAAGTACCTACGAGCAGTACTTC
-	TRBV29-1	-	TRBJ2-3	CSVSPRWSITDTQYF	TGCAGCGTTTCCCCTCGCTGGAGCATCACAGATACGCAGTATTTT
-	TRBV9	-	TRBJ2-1	CASSVDRSSYNEQFF	TGTGCCAGCAGCGTAGATCGGAGCTCCTACAATGAGCAGTTCTTC
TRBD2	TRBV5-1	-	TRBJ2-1	CASSFRLAVNNEQFF	TGCGCCAGCAGCTTCCGACTAGCGGTAAACAATGAGCAGTTCTTC
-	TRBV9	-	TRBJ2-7	CASSPTSGGPGYEQYF	TGTGCCAGCAGCCCCACTTCCGGGGGGCCTGGGTACGAGCAGTACTTC
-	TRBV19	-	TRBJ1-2	CASSRRQDVYGYTF	TGTGCCAGTAGTAGGAGACAGGACGTCTATGGCTACACCTTC
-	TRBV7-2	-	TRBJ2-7	CASSSVNLYEQYF	TGTGCCAGCAGCTCCGTCAACCTCTACGAGCAGTACTTC
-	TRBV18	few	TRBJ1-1	CASSPRGADTEAFF	TGTGCCAGCTCACCACGGGGGGCGGACACTGAAGCTTTCTTT
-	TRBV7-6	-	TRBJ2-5	CASSHTSPYQETQYF	TGTGCCAGCAGCCACACGTCGCCCTACCAGGAGACCCAGTACTTC
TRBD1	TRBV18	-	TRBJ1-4	CASSVTGTGGYEKLFF	TGTGCCAGCTCAGTAACCGGGACAGGGGGATATGAAAAACTGTTTTTT
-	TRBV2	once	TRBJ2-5	CASSDRDIETQYF	TGTGCCAGCAGTGACCGGGACATAGAGACCCAGTACTTC
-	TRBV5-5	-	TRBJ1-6	CASSLERFGGGSPLHF	TGTGCCAGCAGCTTGGAGAGGTTTGGAGGCGGGTCACCCCTCCACTTT
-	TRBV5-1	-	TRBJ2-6	CASSLGDSSGANVLTF	TGCGCCAGCAGCTTGGGCGACAGCTCTGGGGCCAACGTCCTGACTTTC